This entry lists 31 T cell receptor beta chains sequenced from one sample in a study of T cell responses to AZD1222 COVID-19 vaccine. Here immunoSEQ multiplex PCR was the method, and the copy in TCRdb shows in-frame clones only, minus some. This sample yields about 140,000 clones, of which about 87% are seen a single time; 4.5% to 6.5% belongs to the top ten. This material consisted of peripheral blood, taken on day 0 of AZD1222 vaccination. The receptors stem from an adult in good health.

This clone appeared a few times. V gene TRBV27 combines with J gene TRBJ1-1, with TRBD1 matching over 9 bases. Germline trimming cut 5 bases from V and 3 bases from J; bases unmatched to any gene: 10. The CDR3 totals 16 residues. Looked up from germline, CDR1 is MNHEY and CDR2 is SMNVEV (reference sequence). The CDR3 coding sequence is TGTGCCAGCAGTCCCGGACAGGGGAGGTTGGACACTGAAGCTTTCTTT. Its protein product is CASSPGQGRLDTEAFF.

The chain has TRBV24-1 and TRBJ2-3; TRBD2 is a possible D gene (5 bases). The CDR3 has 14 amino acids. Trimming removed 8 bases from V and 2 bases from J, with 13 bases in between. Germline V gives CDR1 KGHDR, CDR2 SFDVKD. The CDR3 nucleotides read TGTGCCACCACGGCGGGCGCTTACACAGATACGCAGTATTTT. It yields the protein CATTAGAYTDTQYF.

The chain has TRBV4-1 and TRBJ2-7; either TRBD1 or TRBD2 may fit D (6 bases each). Germline V CDR1 and CDR2: MGHRA, YSYEKL. V was cut by 0 bases and J by 1 base, with 13 bases left in between. This CDR3 contains 16 residues. The DNA for the CDR3 is TGCGCCAGCAGCCAAGAGTGGGGGGCCCCTTCCTACGAGCAGTACTTC. It encodes CASSQEWGAPSYEQYF.

The J gene is TRBJ1-5, the V gene TRBV5-1, with D possibly matching TRBD1 (5 bases). V shed 3 bases and J shed 3 bases, with 7 bases lying between them. CDR1 and CDR2 from the germline V gene are SGHRS and YFSETQ. CDR3 size: 13 residues. This CDR3 reads CASSWTTNQPQHF. For the CDR3, the DNA is TGCGCCAGCAGCTGGACAACCAATCAGCCCCAGCATTTT.

The chain joins TRBV27 to TRBJ1-5, with TRBD1 identical over 7 bases. Germline CDR1 is MNHEY and CDR2 is SMNVEV (reference sequence). J was trimmed by 4 bases and V by 5 bases; bases with no gene match: 11. This CDR3 is 16 amino acids long. CDR3 nucleotides: TGTGCCAGCAGTCCCGACAGGGCGGGTCGGAATCAGCCCCAGCATTTT. It translates to CASSPDRAGRNQPQHF.

CDR3 in amino acids: CASSLRQDDGELFF. In nucleotides, the CDR3 is TGTGCCAGCAGTTTAAGACAGGATGACGGGGAGCTGTTTTTT. This chain joins TRBV28 and TRBJ2-2; maybe TRBD1 (6 bases). Trimming removed 2 bases from V and 7 bases from J, with 11 bases in between. The CDR3 spans 14 residues. Germline CDR1 MDHEN, CDR2 SYDVKM.

The chain combines TRBV7-2 with TRBJ1-1; D unresolved. Trimming cost V 1 base and J 3 bases, with 9 bases left between them. The V gene's germline CDR1 is SGHTA and CDR2 FQGNSA. The CDR3 covers 14 residues. CDR3 in DNA: TGTGCCAGCAGCTTAGATGCCACCCACACTGAAGCTTTCTTT. The encoded protein is CASSLDATHTEAFF.

This clone was picked up many times. The gene calls are TRBV30 and TRBJ2-2; D possibly corresponds to TRBD2 (5 bases). Trimming removed 1 base from V and 8 bases from J, with 8 bases in between. The V gene's germline CDR1 is GTSNPN and CDR2 SVGIG (reference sequence). The CDR3 sequence is 12 residues long. Here the CDR3 DNA reads TGTGCCTGGAGTGGGGAGTCAGGGGAGCTGTTTTTT. It codes for CAWSGESGELFF.

This clone was observed a handful of times. The V and J genes are TRBV7-9 and TRBJ1-1, with a weak D call TRBD1 (6 bases). The CDR3 contains 16 residues. Trimming cost V 10 bases and J 1 base, with 22 bases left between them. Per the germline V gene, CDR1 is SEHNR and CDR2 is FQNEAQ (reference sequence). CDR3 sequence: CATAGKDSQANTEAFF. DNA for the CDR3: TGTGCCACCGCCGGGAAGGACAGCCAAGCGAACACTGAAGCTTTCTTT.

This chain uses TRBV3-1 (or the pseudogene TRBV3-2) with TRBJ2-7; D might be TRBD1 (6 bases). In germline, CDR1 is LGHDT, CDR2 YNNKEL (reference sequence). The germline V and J ends were trimmed by 2 bases and 5 bases, with 13 bases remaining between them. This CDR3 is 14 amino acids long. CDR3 in amino acids: CASSQSHRVHEQYF. The CDR3 DNA reads TGTGCCAGCAGCCAATCCCACAGGGTCCACGAGCAGTACTTC.

The chain has TRBV27 and TRBJ1-5; D might be TRBD1 (5 bases). Per the germline V gene, CDR1 is MNHEY and CDR2 is SMNVEV (reference sequence). This CDR3 comprises 13 residues. The V end was cut by 5 bases, the J end by 4 bases, with 9 bases between. The CDR3 nucleotides read TGTGCCAGCAGTGCAAGGGGTAATCAGCCCCAGCATTTT. Its translation: CASSARGNQPQHF.

V gene TRBV7-8 combines with J gene TRBJ1-2; 9 positions agree with TRBD1. The junction had 13 bases not matched to a gene; V was cut back by 2 bases and J by 0 bases. The CDR3 extends over 19 amino acids. Germline-derived CDR1 and CDR2 are SGHVS and FQNEAQ. CDR3 sequence: CASSLLGWDRENTNYGYTF. CDR3 sequence (DNA): TGTGCCAGCAGCTTATTGGGCTGGGACAGGGAAAACACTAACTATGGCTACACCTTC.

V usage is TRBV10-3 and J usage is TRBJ1-2; D unclear. The CDR3 spans 12 residues. CDR1 and CDR2 from the germline V gene are ENHRY and SYGVKD. Trimming removed 3 bases from V and 3 bases from J, with 5 bases in between. CDR3 bases: TGTGCCATCAGTGATGGATACTATGGCTACACCTTC. It is translated as CAISDGYYGYTF.

The V and J genes are TRBV5-5 and TRBJ2-2, with 10 bases fitting TRBD1. Germline loops: CDR1 SGHKS, CDR2 YYEKEE (reference sequence). This CDR3 comprises 17 residues. J gave up 0 bases and V 1 base, and 3 bases lay outside the gene matches. CDR3 in amino acids: CASSLRDRGTNTGELFF. DNA of the CDR3: TGTGCCAGCAGCTTGAGGGACAGGGGAACGAACACCGGGGAGCTGTTTTTT.

CDR3 sequence: CASSSTEVDAFF. Written as DNA, the CDR3 is TGTGCCAGCAGCTCAACAGAGGTCGACGCTTTCTTT. V is TRBV7-9 and J is TRBJ1-1; D remains unclear. Trimming stripped 4 bases from V and 11 bases from J, with 14 bases between. Germline V gives CDR1 SEHNR, CDR2 FQNEAQ (reference sequence). This CDR3 has 12 residues.

This sequence joins TRBV12-3 or TRBV12-4 and TRBJ1-1; D uncertain. The CDR3 runs 13 residues. The V end lost 8 bases, the J end lost 3 bases, and 13 bases lay between the germline ends. The chain's CDR3 is CASALKVDTEAFF. CDR3 bases: TGTGCCAGCGCCTTAAAGGTAGACACTGAAGCTTTCTTT.

The chain combines TRBV7-9 with TRBJ2-3, with 12 bases fitting TRBD2. J was trimmed by 5 bases and V by 5 bases; bases with no gene match: 11. The CDR3 totals 17 residues. CDR1 and CDR2 (germline): SEHNR, FQNEAQ (reference sequence). The CDR3 DNA is TGTGCCAGCAGCCGCGGTCTAGCGGGAGGGATAGGAGATACGCAGTATTTT. This sequence encodes CASSRGLAGGIGDTQYF.

This clone has a single count. The chain is built from TRBV7-3 and TRBJ1-2; 7 bases align to TRBD1. The CDR3 is 17 residues long. V lost 4 bases, J lost 5 bases, and 16 bases stayed unmatched. CDR1 is SGHTA and CDR2 is FQGTGA in the germline V gene. For the CDR3, the DNA is TGTGCCAGCAGCTCACTCGAGCCGGGACAGCTTTTTTATGGCTACACCTTC. Translating gives CASSSLEPGQLFYGYTF. Together with reference TRBV7-3 and TRBJ1-2, the CDR3 gives the full variable domain: GAGVSQTPSNKVTEKGKYVELRCDPISGHTALYWYRQSLGQGPEFLIYFQGTGAADDSGLPNDRFFAVRPEGSVSTLKIQRTERGDSAVYLCASSSLEPGQLFYGYTFGSGTRLTVV.

The V gene is TRBV5-5, the J gene TRBJ2-1; no definite D call. Germline V gives CDR1 SGHKS, CDR2 YYEKEE (reference sequence). This CDR3 contains 11 residues. Trimming removed 1 base at V and 7 bases at J, with 3 bases between. CDR3 in DNA: TGTGCCAGCAGCTTGTCGAATGAGCAGTTCTTC. Its translation is CASSLSNEQFF. Together with reference TRBV5-5 and TRBJ2-1, the CDR3 gives the full variable domain: DAGVTQSPTHLIKTRGQQVTLRCSPISGHKSVSWYQQVLGQGPQFIFQYYEKEERGRGNFPDRFSARQFPNYSSELNVNALLLGDSALYLCASSLSNEQFFGPGTRLTVL.

The rearrangement links TRBV30 to TRBJ2-1, with 15 positions matching TRBD2. This CDR3 is 16 amino acids long. CDR1 is GTSNPN and CDR2 is SVGIG in the germline V gene (reference sequence). The ends lost 0 bases at V and 6 bases at J; junction bases unmatched: 3. The CDR3 protein is CAWSVRGLAGGNEQFF. The CDR3 nucleotides read TGTGCCTGGAGTGTAAGGGGACTAGCGGGAGGCAATGAGCAGTTCTTC. The variable domain in full, with the rest retrieved from reference TRBV30 and TRBJ2-1, is SQTIHQWPATLVQPVGSPLSLECTVEGTSNPNLYWYRQAAGRGLQLLFYSVGIGQISSEVPQNLSASRPQDRQFILSSKKLLLSDSGFYLCAWSVRGLAGGNEQFFGPGTRLTVL.

This chain connects TRBV11-1 to TRBJ2-1; no clear D. The CDR3 length is 15 residues. V dropped 0 bases and J dropped 5 bases, with 11 bases sitting between them. Germline lookup yields CDR1 SGHAT and CDR2 FQDESV (reference sequence). CDR3 nucleotides: TGTGCCAGCAGCTTAGCCGGCGGAAAACACAATGAGCAGTTCTTC. Translated, it gives CASSLAGGKHNEQFF.

The J gene is TRBJ2-1, the V gene TRBV20-1; 10 bases agree with TRBD2. This CDR3 spans 15 amino acids. Germline CDR1 reads DFQATT; CDR2 reads SNEGSKA (reference sequence). Trimming removed 3 bases from V and 8 bases from J; junction bases left unmatched: 10. CDR3: CSASRPSGSLYEQFF. CDR3 nucleotides: TGCAGTGCTAGTCGGCCTAGCGGGAGTCTCTATGAGCAGTTCTTC.

The CDR3 DNA follows: TGTGCCAGCCGAGGGGCTCTTAACACTGAAGCTTTCTTT. The encoded protein is CASRGALNTEAFF. The gene calls are TRBV10-3 and TRBJ1-1; the D gene is possibly TRBD1 (5 bases). The V gene lost 10 bases and the J gene lost 2 bases, with 14 bases spanning the gap. The germline gives CDR1 ENHRY, CDR2 SYGVKD. The CDR3 runs to 13 residues.

The V and J genes are TRBV4-1 and TRBJ1-1; D may be TRBD1 (5 bases). CDR1 MGHRA and CDR2 YSYEKL come from the germline V gene. The CDR3 totals 16 residues. The V end was cut by 2 bases, the J end by 0 bases, with 13 bases between. The CDR3 here is CASSQPRQQLNTEAFF. CDR3 bases: TGCGCCAGCAGCCAACCCAGACAGCAATTGAACACTGAAGCTTTCTTT.

The chain combines TRBV6-5 with TRBJ2-7, with unresolved D. The CDR3 spans 14 residues. V gave up 2 bases and J gave up 2 bases, with 10 bases separating them. Germline values: CDR1 MNHEY, CDR2 SVGAGI. The CDR3: CASSYGRGAYEQYF. The CDR3 coding sequence is TGTGCCAGCAGTTACGGGCGCGGAGCCTACGAGCAGTACTTC.

This chain joins TRBV4-2 and TRBJ2-3; 7 bases align to TRBD2. The V and J ends lost 0 bases and 5 bases, in that order; junction bases with no gene match: 5. Germline CDR1 and CDR2: LGHNA and YNFKEQ. This CDR3 has 15 amino acids. DNA for the CDR3: TGTGCCAGCAGCCAAGATGAGCGGGAAAAAGATACGCAGTATTTT. Its translation: CASSQDEREKDTQYF.

Here the CDR3 DNA reads TGTGCCAGCAGTAGAACGGACAGGGCCTCAGAGACCCAGTACTTC. Amino acid sequence: CASSRTDRASETQYF. The chain joins TRBV2 to TRBJ2-5, with 8 bases that match TRBD1. With V trimmed by 5 bases and J by 4 bases, 9 bases remained unmatched. The CDR3 consists of 15 residues. CDR1 is SNHLY, CDR2 FYNNEI, per germline.

V usage is TRBV19 and J usage is TRBJ1-1; tentative D call: TRBD1 (5 bases). The ends were cut back, 3 bases at V and 6 bases at J, with 11 bases in the middle. Germline V gene data show CDR1 as LNHDA and CDR2 as SQIVND (reference sequence). This CDR3 is 13 amino acids long. The CDR3, as DNA: TGTGCCAGTAGTATGAGGGGATCCGCTGAAGCTTTCTTT. Its translation is CASSMRGSAEAFF.

This sequence joins TRBV20-1 and TRBJ2-7; a possible D gene is TRBD1 (5 bases). CDR3 length: 10 residues. The V end lost 6 bases, the J end lost 4 bases, and 7 bases lay between the germline ends. Looked up from germline, CDR1 is DFQATT and CDR2 is SNEGSKA (reference sequence). The CDR3 is CSAGHYEQYF. CDR3 nucleotides: TGCAGTGCGGGGCATTACGAGCAGTACTTC.

The chain joins TRBV11-1 to TRBJ2-1; D uncertain. The V end lost 5 bases, the J end lost 8 bases, and 7 bases lay between the germline ends. The CDR3 loop spans 11 amino acids. Germline CDR1 reads SGHAT; CDR2 reads FQDESV (reference sequence). The CDR3: CASSPRDEQFF. The CDR3 DNA sequence: TGTGCCAGCAGCCCTAGAGATGAGCAGTTCTTC.

The genes are TRBV2 and TRBJ1-2; D is undetermined. Trimming took 3 bases from V and 4 from J, leaving 12 bases between them. CDR3 size: 14 residues. The germline V gene has CDR1 SNHLY and CDR2 FYNNEI. CDR3 sequence reads: CASSEARGAYGYTF. For the CDR3, the DNA is TGTGCCAGCAGTGAGGCTAGAGGCGCCTATGGCTACACCTTC.